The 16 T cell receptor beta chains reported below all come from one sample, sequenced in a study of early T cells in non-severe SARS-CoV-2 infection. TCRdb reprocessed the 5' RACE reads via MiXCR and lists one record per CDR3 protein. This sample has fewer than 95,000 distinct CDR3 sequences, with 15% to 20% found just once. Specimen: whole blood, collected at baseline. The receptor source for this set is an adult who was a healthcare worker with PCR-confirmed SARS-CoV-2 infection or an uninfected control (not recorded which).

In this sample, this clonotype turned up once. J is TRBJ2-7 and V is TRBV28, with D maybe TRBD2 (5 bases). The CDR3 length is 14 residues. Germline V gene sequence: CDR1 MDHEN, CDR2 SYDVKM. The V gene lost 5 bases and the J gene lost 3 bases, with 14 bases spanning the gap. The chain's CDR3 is CASSPRTRLYEQYF. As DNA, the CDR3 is TGTGCCAGCAGTCCCCGGACTCGACTCTACGAGCAGTACTTC. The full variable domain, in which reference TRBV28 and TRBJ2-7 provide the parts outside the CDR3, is DVKVTQSSRYLVKRTGEKVFLECVQDMDHENMFWYRQDPGLGLRLIYFSYDVKMKEKGDIPEGYSVSREKKERFSLILESASTNQTSMYLCASSPRTRLYEQYFGPGTRLTVT.

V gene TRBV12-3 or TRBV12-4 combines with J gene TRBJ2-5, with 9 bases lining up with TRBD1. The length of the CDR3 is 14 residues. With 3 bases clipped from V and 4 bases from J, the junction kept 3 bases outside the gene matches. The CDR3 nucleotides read TGTGCCAGCAGTTTCGGGACAGGGTTAGAGACCCAGTACTTC. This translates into CASSFGTGLETQYF.

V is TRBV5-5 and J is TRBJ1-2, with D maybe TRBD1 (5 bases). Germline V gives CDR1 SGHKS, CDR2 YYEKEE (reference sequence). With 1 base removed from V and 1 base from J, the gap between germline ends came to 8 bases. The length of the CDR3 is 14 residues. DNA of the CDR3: TGTGCCAGCAGCTTGCAGGGCAATAACTATGGCTACACCTTC. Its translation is CASSLQGNNYGYTF.

The CDR3 sequence is CASSLLGGRYTGELFF. In DNA, the CDR3 is TGTGCCAGCAGCTTACTGGGCGGGAGATACACCGGGGAGCTGTTTTTT. The rearrangement links TRBV7-3 to TRBJ2-2, with 7 bases aligning to TRBD2. The CDR3 contains 16 residues. The J segment lost 3 bases and the V segment lost 2 bases, leaving 6 bases of the junction unmatched. CDR1 and CDR2 from the germline V gene are SGHTA and FQGTGA.

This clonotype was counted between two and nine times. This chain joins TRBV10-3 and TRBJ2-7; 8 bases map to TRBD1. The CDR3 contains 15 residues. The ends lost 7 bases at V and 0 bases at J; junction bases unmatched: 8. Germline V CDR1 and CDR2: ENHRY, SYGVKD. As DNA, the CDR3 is TGTGCCATCACCCTACAGGGGGAAAACTCCTACGAGCAGTACTTC. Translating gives CAITLQGENSYEQYF.

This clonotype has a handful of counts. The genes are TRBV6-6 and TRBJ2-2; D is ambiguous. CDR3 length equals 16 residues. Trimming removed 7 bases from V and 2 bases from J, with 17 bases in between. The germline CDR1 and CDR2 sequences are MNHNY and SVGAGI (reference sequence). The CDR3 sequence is CASTLGGPYNTGELFF. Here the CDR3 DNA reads TGTGCCAGCACCTTAGGCGGCCCATACAACACCGGGGAGCTGTTTTTT.

CDR3 DNA: TGTGCCAGCAGTTTAATACAATTGAACACTGAAGCTTTCTTT. Protein sequence: CASSLIQLNTEAFF. V and J are TRBV12-3 or TRBV12-4 and TRBJ1-1; no clear D gene. The CDR3 loop spans 14 amino acids. V lost 2 bases and J 0 bases, leaving 7 bases between the germline ends.

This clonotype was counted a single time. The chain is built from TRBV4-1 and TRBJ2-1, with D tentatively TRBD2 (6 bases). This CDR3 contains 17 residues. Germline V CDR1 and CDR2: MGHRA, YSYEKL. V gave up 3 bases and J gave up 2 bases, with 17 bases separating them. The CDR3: CASSQGGTGGPYNEQFF. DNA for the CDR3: TGCGCCAGCAGCCAGGGGGGTACTGGCGGGCCCTACAATGAGCAGTTCTTC.

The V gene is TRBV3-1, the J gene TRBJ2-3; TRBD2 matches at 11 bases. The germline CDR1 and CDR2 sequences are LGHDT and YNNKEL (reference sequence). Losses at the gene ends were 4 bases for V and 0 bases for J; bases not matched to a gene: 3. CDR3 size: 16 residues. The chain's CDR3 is CASSPGTSGSTDTQYF. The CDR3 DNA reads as TGTGCCAGCAGCCCCGGGACTAGCGGTAGCACAGATACGCAGTATTTT.

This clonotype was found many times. The CDR3 reads CASSLENKDEKLFF. Written as DNA, the CDR3 is TGTGCCAGCAGCTTAGAAAATAAGGATGAAAAACTGTTTTTT. This chain uses TRBV13 with TRBJ1-4; unclear D gene. Deletions cut 1 base from V and 6 bases from J, with 9 bases between. The CDR3 totals 14 residues. The germline V gene encodes CDR1 PRHDT and CDR2 FYEKMQ (reference sequence).

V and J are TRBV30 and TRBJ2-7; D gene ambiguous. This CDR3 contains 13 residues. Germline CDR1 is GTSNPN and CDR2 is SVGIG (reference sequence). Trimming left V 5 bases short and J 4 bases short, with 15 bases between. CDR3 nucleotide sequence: TGTGCCTGGGTTGGAGACATATCGTACGAGCAGTACTTC. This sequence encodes CAWVGDISYEQYF.

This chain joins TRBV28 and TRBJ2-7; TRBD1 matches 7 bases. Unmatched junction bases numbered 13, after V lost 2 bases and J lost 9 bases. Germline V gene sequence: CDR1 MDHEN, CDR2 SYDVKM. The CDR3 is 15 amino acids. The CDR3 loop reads CASSLTGTAPRVQYF. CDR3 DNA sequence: TGTGCCAGCAGTTTAACCGGGACAGCGCCGAGGGTGCAGTACTTC.

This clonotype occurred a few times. This CDR3 reads CASGGGGDTQYF. The CDR3 nucleotides read TGCGCCTCCGGGGGCGGGGGAGATACGCAGTATTTT. V and J are TRBV4-3 and TRBJ2-3; D may be TRBD2 (7 bases). CDR1 and CDR2 (germline): LGHNA, YSLEER. The CDR3 runs to 12 residues. V was trimmed by 11 bases and J by 5 bases, leaving 14 bases between them.

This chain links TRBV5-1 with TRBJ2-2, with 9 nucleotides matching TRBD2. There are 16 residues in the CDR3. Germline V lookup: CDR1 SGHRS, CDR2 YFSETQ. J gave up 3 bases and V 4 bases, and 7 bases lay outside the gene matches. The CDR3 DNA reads TGCGCCAGCAGCACGATTAGCGGGAGTTACACCGGGGAGCTGTTTTTT. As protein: CASSTISGSYTGELFF.

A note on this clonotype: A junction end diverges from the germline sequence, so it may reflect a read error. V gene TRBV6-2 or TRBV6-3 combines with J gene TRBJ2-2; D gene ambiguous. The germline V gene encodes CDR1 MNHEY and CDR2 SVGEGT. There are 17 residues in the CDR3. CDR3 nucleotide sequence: TGTGGCAGCAGCCCCTCCTACCAGGATTTGTACACCGGGGAGCTGTTTTTT. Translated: CGSSPSYQDLYTGELFF.

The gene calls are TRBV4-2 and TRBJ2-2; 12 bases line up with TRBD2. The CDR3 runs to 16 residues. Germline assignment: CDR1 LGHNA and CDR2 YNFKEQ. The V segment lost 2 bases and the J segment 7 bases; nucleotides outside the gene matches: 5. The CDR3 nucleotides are TGTGCCAGCAGCCAAAAGCCACTAGCGGGGGGCGGGGAGCTGTTTTTT. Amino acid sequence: CASSQKPLAGGGELFF.